The clone carrying this T cell receptor (beta chain) was counted many times. Antigen unknown. The data were obtained in a study of T cells in Graves' hyperthyroidism and ophthalmopathy. Germline values: CDR1 SGHNT, CDR2 YENEEA. This CDR3 spans 14 amino acids. V lost 4 bases to trimming and J lost 0 bases, with 10 bases between them. Findings and limits, study-wide: Ophthalmopathy onset followed model prediction by a median roughly 6.5 months.

TCR beta CDR3 regions were amplified from RNA. HTBI primers were used for first-round RT-PCR of the TCR CDR3. From the multiplex PCR reads, TCRdb called clonotypes with MiXCR, one entry per CDR3 protein. The data show 300,000 to 350,000 distinct CDR3 sequences, with under 25% seen just once and under 55% held by the top ten. Sequencing was performed on blood. The J gene is TRBJ2-7, the V gene TRBV11-3; D is unresolved. This TCR was sampled from a woman aged 50 to 60 with Graves' hyperthyroidism. Here the CDR3 reads CASSYRYSSYEQYF. The CDR3 coding sequence is TGTGCCAGCAGCTACCGGTACAGCTCCTACGAGCAGTACTTC.